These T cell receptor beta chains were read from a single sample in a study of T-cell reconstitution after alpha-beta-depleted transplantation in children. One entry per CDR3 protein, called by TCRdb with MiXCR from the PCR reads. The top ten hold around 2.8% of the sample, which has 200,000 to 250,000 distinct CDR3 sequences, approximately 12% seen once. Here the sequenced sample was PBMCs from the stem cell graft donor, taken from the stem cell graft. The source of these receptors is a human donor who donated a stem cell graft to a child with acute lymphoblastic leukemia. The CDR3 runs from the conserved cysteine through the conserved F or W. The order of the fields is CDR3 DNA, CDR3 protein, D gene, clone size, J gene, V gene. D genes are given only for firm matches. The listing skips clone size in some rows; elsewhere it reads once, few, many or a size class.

TGTGCCAGCAGCCAAACCCCTTGGGAGGAGCAGTTCTTC	CASSQTPWEEQFF	-	-	TRBJ2-1	TRBV11-2
TGTGCCAGCAGCGGACAGGGGAGGAGGGAAAAACTGTTTTTT	CASSGQGRREKLFF	TRBD1	many	TRBJ1-4	TRBV7-9
TGTGCCAGCCGGGAGGGACAGTCATACGAGCAGTACTTC	CASREGQSYEQYF	-	many	TRBJ2-7	TRBV6-1
TGTGCCAGCAGCTTGGGGGGGACAGGGGCGACCCAGTACTTC	CASSLGGTGATQYF	TRBD1	few	TRBJ2-5	TRBV5-5
TGTGCCTGGAGTGGGACAGCCCTTGCCTATGGCTACACCTTC	CAWSGTALAYGYTF	-	-	TRBJ1-2	TRBV30
TGTGCCATCAGTGAGTCGGGAGGGAGAAACAATGAGCAGTTCTTC	CAISESGGRNNEQFF	TRBD2	many	TRBJ2-1	TRBV10-3
TGTGCCAGCAGCTTAGCTAGGACTAGCGGGAGATACAATGAGCAGTTCTTC	CASSLARTSGRYNEQFF	TRBD2	many	TRBJ2-1	TRBV7-2
TGTGCCAGCAGTTTTCCCCTTAATTCACCCCTCCACTTT	CASSFPLNSPLHF	-	many	TRBJ1-6	TRBV28
TGCGCCAGCAGCTTGGTTGGCTTCTCCTACAATGAGCAGTTCTTC	CASSLVGFSYNEQFF	-	many	TRBJ2-1	TRBV5-1
TGTGCCAGCAGTTTTCACTCTGTCACCCAGGCTGGAGTGCAGTGGCGTGATCTTGGGACTTTC	CASSFHSVTQAGVQWRDLGTF	-	many	TRBJ2-6	TRBV27
TGCAGTGCTTACCTCAGGGGGGAGACCCAGTACTTC	CSAYLRGETQYF	TRBD1	many	TRBJ2-5	TRBV20-1
TGTGCCAGCAGCTTAGTTGGAAGCTCCTATAATTCACCCCTCCACTTT	CASSLVGSSYNSPLHF	-	many	TRBJ1-6	TRBV7-2
TGTGCCAGCAGTCCCACCTCCGACAGTTACAATGAGCAGTTCTTC	CASSPTSDSYNEQFF	-	few	TRBJ2-1	TRBV28
TGTGCCACCCGTCGGGGGCAAACAGATACGCAGTATTTT	CATRRGQTDTQYF	-	many	TRBJ2-3	TRBV6-1
TGTGCCACCAGCACGGACCAGAATGCCAATCAGCCCCAGCATTTT	CATSTDQNANQPQHF	-	many	TRBJ1-5	TRBV15
TGTGCCAGCAGTTCCTCGTCAGAGCAGTACTTC	CASSSSSEQYF	-	many	TRBJ2-7	TRBV12-3/TRBV12-4
TGTGCCAGCAGCTTTTACTCTAGCACAGATACGCAGTATTTT	CASSFYSSTDTQYF	-	many	TRBJ2-3	TRBV5-5
TGCAGTGCTAGTAGGACTAGCGGTCGCACAGATACGCAGTATTTT	CSASRTSGRTDTQYF	TRBD2	-	TRBJ2-3	TRBV20-1
TGTGCCAGCAGCACCGGGGGGAGCTACGAGCAGTACTTC	CASSTGGSYEQYF	TRBD2	many	TRBJ2-7	TRBV7-8
TGCGCCAGCAGCTTGGCTTCAAGGGGTCCAGATACGCAGTATTTT	CASSLASRGPDTQYF	-	many	TRBJ2-3	TRBV5-1
TGCGCCAGCAGCCCGTCTCGAGCGCTTCCACTCCATGAGCAGTTCTTC	CASSPSRALPLHEQFF	-	many	TRBJ2-1	TRBV4-3
TGTGCCAGCTCACCAGGGGACAGGGGTCAGCCCCAGCATTTT	CASSPGDRGQPQHF	TRBD1	many	TRBJ1-5	TRBV18
TGTGCCAGCAGTTCGAGGGACCACCAAGAGACCCAGTACTTC	CASSSRDHQETQYF	-	-	TRBJ2-5	TRBV7-7
TGTGCCATGGGGCGTTCCCTTACCTACGAGCAGTACTTC	CAMGRSLTYEQYF	-	-	TRBJ2-7	TRBV10-3
TGCAGTGCTAGCGGGGGGGCCCTTGAGACCCAGTACTTC	CSASGGALETQYF	TRBD2	many	TRBJ2-5	TRBV20-1
TGTGCCAGCAGCTCAAGAGACAGGGCGACGAACACCGGGGAGCTGTTTTTT	CASSSRDRATNTGELFF	-	many	TRBJ2-2	TRBV21-1
TGTGCCAGCGCGACGGACGGAGCCTACGAGCAGTACTTC	CASATDGAYEQYF	-	-	TRBJ2-7	TRBV12-3/TRBV12-4
TGTGCCAGCAGCAAAGAATCATCGGGAGTTTCCTACAATGAGCAGTTCTTC	CASSKESSGVSYNEQFF	-	many	TRBJ2-1	TRBV21-1
TGTGCCATCAGTGTTCTGGCGTTGGAAGAGCAGTTCTTC	CAISVLALEEQFF	-	many	TRBJ2-1	TRBV10-3
TGTGCCGCGGGGGGGTCGGGATACAATGAGCAGTTCTTC	CAAGGSGYNEQFF	TRBD2	many	TRBJ2-1	TRBV12-3/TRBV12-4
TGTGCCAGCAGCTTAGAAGTTCGTGCCTACAATGAGCAGTTCTTC	CASSLEVRAYNEQFF	-	many	TRBJ2-1	TRBV7-8
TGTGCCAGCAGCTTTGGGAGGGGGGAAGAGACCCAGTACTTC	CASSFGRGEETQYF	-	many	TRBJ2-5	TRBV11-2
TGTGCCAGCTCCGAGGAGAAAAACATTCAGTACTTC	CASSEEKNIQYF	-	many	TRBJ2-4	TRBV18
TGCAGTGTGAAAGCCAGCCCAGCTCGAAGGGGAAACACTGAAGCTTTCTTT	CSVKASPARRGNTEAFF	-	few	TRBJ1-1	TRBV20-1
TGTGCCAGCAGCTTAGCCCCTAGCGGGAGTGGCGCAGATACGCAGTATTTT	CASSLAPSGSGADTQYF	TRBD2	many	TRBJ2-3	TRBV7-2
TGCGCCAGCAGCTTCGGGTCTGCGTTGGAGGAGCTGTTTTTT	CASSFGSALEELFF	-	many	TRBJ2-2	TRBV5-1
TGTGCCAGCAGCCTTAGTCGGGGGCCTGTCGGGGAGCTGTTTTTT	CASSLSRGPVGELFF	-	many	TRBJ2-2	TRBV9
TGTGCCAGCAGTGACCCCCCCAGTGGTACGCAGTATTTT	CASSDPPSGTQYF	-	many	TRBJ2-3	TRBV25-1
TGCAGTGCTGGGGGGAGGACAGCCTCCTACGAGCAGTACTTC	CSAGGRTASYEQYF	-	many	TRBJ2-7	TRBV20-1
TGTGCCAGCAGCGTGGGAACTGAAGCTTTCTTT	CASSVGTEAFF	-	many	TRBJ1-1	TRBV5-6
TGTGCCAGCAGCAACCCGGGCTATGGCTACACCTTC	CASSNPGYGYTF	-	many	TRBJ1-2	TRBV7-2
TGTGCCAGCAGTTTGGAGAGAATGCTCTCTAACTATGGCTACACCTTC	CASSLERMLSNYGYTF	-	many	TRBJ1-2	TRBV28
TGCAGTGCTAGTTATAGGGGGGCCTACGAGCAGTACTTC	CSASYRGAYEQYF	-	many	TRBJ2-7	TRBV20-1
TGTGCCAGCAGCCAAAGACAGCGTTCGAACACCGGGGAGCTGTTTTTT	CASSQRQRSNTGELFF	-	many	TRBJ2-2	TRBV7-2
TGCAGTGCTAGAGATTATCAGGGTCCCTATGGCTACACCTTC	CSARDYQGPYGYTF	-	many	TRBJ1-2	TRBV20-1